The source of this T cell receptor beta chain is a study of CD8+ T cells in alopecia areata. Extraction and reverse transcription of RNA yielded cDNA as the sequencing template. The data were produced by immunoSEQ multiplex PCR, yet TCRdb's version contains in-frame clones alone and is incomplete. This sample carries under 75,000 clones, about 44% of them seen once, and the ten largest clones take roughly a sixth. Germline V lookup: CDR1 LNHDA, CDR2 SQIVND (reference sequence). The CDR3 contains 13 residues. The ends were cut back, 10 bases at V and 2 bases at J, with 14 bases in the middle. This clone came up a few times.

The origin of this receptor is a human donor with alopecia areata. This chain links TRBV19 with TRBJ2-5, with D perhaps being TRBD1 or TRBD2 (5 bases each). The input for sequencing was CD8+ T cells sorted from blood, taken at week 0. The CDR3 sequence: CATRNGAQETQYF. CDR3 nucleotide sequence: TGTGCCACCCGGAACGGGGCGCAAGAGACCCAGTACTTC.